The 22 T cell receptor beta chains below all came from one sample that was sequenced in a study of blood T cells in healthy people across ages. A J-beta primer mix and a sample-barcoded 5' primer were used in a second PCR of about 7 to 12 cycles. TCRdb independently ran MiXCR on the 5' RACE reads; one entry per CDR3 protein. The sample holds about 930,000 distinct CDR3 sequences; roughly 29% are singletons and the top ten take 9.5% to 13%. The same data also contributed to another study, on T cells of mothers and their children.

The specimen sequenced was blood. Receptor source: a woman in her thirties or forties in good health.

This clonotype has just one count. At one of its ends the junction is not consistent with the germline gene, which may arise from a read error. The chain links TRBV7-3 to TRBJ1-2; D is uncertain. There are 15 residues in the CDR3. Looked up from germline, CDR1 is SGHTA and CDR2 is FQGTGA. CDR3 in DNA: TGTGCCAGCAGGTCGCTCAGCGGACTGCACTATGGCTGCACCTTC. Translating it yields CASRSLSGLHYGCTF.

This clonotype was counted many times. V gene TRBV7-2 combines with J gene TRBJ2-7; the D gene is possibly TRBD2 (6 bases). This CDR3 spans 16 amino acids. Trimming removed 5 bases from V and 1 base from J, with 18 bases in between. Germline-derived CDR1 and CDR2 are SGHTA and FQGNSA. The CDR3 DNA sequence: TGTGCCAGCAGCCCCCAGTCCGGGCGGGGATCCTACGAGCAGTACTTC. It codes for CASSPQSGRGSYEQYF.

With regard to this clonotype: The conserved final phenylalanine or tryptophan is absent from the CDR3, which likely points to a read error. The chain has TRBV5-1 and TRBJ1-2; TRBD1 is a possible D gene (6 bases). This CDR3 has 13 amino acids. Germline V gives CDR1 SGHRS, CDR2 YFSETQ. Deletions cut 6 bases from V and 3 bases from J, with 12 bases between. CDR3 bases: TGCGCCAGCAAAAATAACAGGGACTATGGCTACACCTGC. This codes for CASKNNRDYGYTC.

This chain uses TRBV27 with TRBJ1-2; the match to TRBD1 covers 9 bases. Per germline, CDR1 MNHEY and CDR2 SMNVEV (reference sequence). V shed 3 bases and J 7 bases; nucleotides not matched to a gene: 9. The CDR3 length is 15 residues. The CDR3, as DNA: TGTGCCAGCAGTTTGGAGACAGGGGGTATTGGTGGCTACACCTTC. Its protein product is CASSLETGGIGGYTF.

The rearrangement links TRBV7-3 to TRBJ1-1, with TRBD1 matching over 7 bases. This CDR3 spans 14 amino acids. The ends lost 5 bases at V and 5 bases at J; junction bases unmatched: 8. Per the germline V gene, CDR1 is SGHTA and CDR2 is FQGTGA. CDR3 coding DNA: TGTGCCAGCAGCCGACAGGGAAGGGGGACTGAAGCTTTCTTT. It specifies CASSRQGRGTEAFF. The whole variable domain, filled in from reference TRBV7-3 and TRBJ1-1, reads GAGVSQTPSNKVTEKGKYVELRCDPISGHTALYWYRQSLGQGPEFLIYFQGTGAADDSGLPNDRFFAVRPEGSVSTLKIQRTERGDSAVYLCASSRQGRGTEAFFGQGTRLTVV.

The rearrangement uses TRBV14 and TRBJ2-1, with 8 nucleotides matching TRBD1. CDR3 length: 15 residues. The V gene's germline CDR1 is SGHDN and CDR2 FVKESK. Unmatched junction bases numbered 8, after V lost 2 bases and J lost 8 bases. CDR3 coding DNA: TGTGCCAGCAGCCAAAGGACAGGGCTGGGGTATGAGCAGTTCTTC. This encodes CASSQRTGLGYEQFF.

This clonotype showed up just once. V usage is TRBV20-1 and J usage is TRBJ2-1, with D perhaps TRBD1 (5 bases). This CDR3 has 11 amino acids. Germline-derived CDR1 and CDR2 are DFQATT and SNEGSKA (reference sequence). Trimming stripped 2 bases from V and 9 bases from J, with 8 bases between. The CDR3 sequence: CSARRGCEQFF. The CDR3 bases are TGCAGTGCTAGAAGGGGATGTGAGCAGTTCTTC.

Regarding this clonotype: A read error is possible here, since a much larger clone lies one base away. The rearrangement links TRBV5-1 to TRBJ2-7; D may be TRBD2 (5 bases). The CDR3 extends over 14 amino acids. V was clipped by 0 bases and J by 6 bases, with 13 bases between them. Germline V gene data show CDR1 as SGHRS and CDR2 as YFSETQ. In DNA, the CDR3 is TGCGCCAGCAGCTTGGAAGGGCAACGGGGCGAGCAGTACTTC. It specifies CASSLEGQRGEQYF.

In this sample, this clonotype turned up a few times. The V gene is TRBV12-3 or TRBV12-4, the J gene TRBJ2-1; D may be TRBD1 or TRBD2 (5 bases each). The CDR3 is 15 residues long. The V gene lost 5 bases and the J gene lost 0 bases, with 11 bases spanning the gap. The CDR3 DNA reads as TGTGCCAGCAGTGCCGGGACCCACTCCTACAATGAGCAGTTCTTC. Its translation is CASSAGTHSYNEQFF.

The chain has TRBV20-1 and TRBJ1-5; 8 nucleotides agree with TRBD1. The germline V gene encodes CDR1 DFQATT and CDR2 SNEGSKA (reference sequence). The CDR3 consists of 16 residues. V lost 0 bases and J lost 1; bases outside the gene matches: 5. The CDR3 DNA follows: TGCAGTGCTAGAGACCCTTGGACAGGGAGCAATCAGCCCCAGCATTTT. This encodes CSARDPWTGSNQPQHF.

Only a few counts were recorded for this clonotype. The genes are TRBV3-1 and TRBJ1-1; D unresolved. V was shortened by 1 base and J by 4 bases, with 10 bases between the two germline ends. CDR3 length: 14 amino acids. Germline CDR1 reads LGHDT; CDR2 reads YNNKEL (reference sequence). This CDR3 reads CASSQVGPATEAFF. As DNA, the CDR3 is TGTGCCAGCAGCCAAGTCGGTCCAGCCACTGAAGCTTTCTTT.

This clonotype was detected only a few times. The V gene is TRBV6-6, the J gene TRBJ1-2; the D is unclear. Germline assignment: CDR1 MNHNY and CDR2 SVGAGI (reference sequence). Trimming left V 5 bases short and J 5 bases short, with 9 bases between. This CDR3 contains 12 residues. The CDR3 nucleotides are TGTGCCAGCAGTAGGGTGAAGTATGGCTACACCTTC. Translation: CASSRVKYGYTF.

V gene TRBV27 combines with J gene TRBJ2-3, with 8 bases that match TRBD2. V shed 5 bases and J 6 bases; nucleotides not matched to a gene: 19. The germline gives CDR1 MNHEY, CDR2 SMNVEV (reference sequence). The CDR3 is 18 amino acids. The CDR3 is CASSPLRLLEAGEDTQYF. The CDR3 DNA follows: TGTGCCAGCAGTCCCCTCCGCCTCTTGGAAGCGGGGGAGGATACGCAGTATTTT.

This clonotype came up many times. The chain uses TRBV5-1 and TRBJ2-7; D not resolved. The CDR3 is 15 amino acids. The germline CDR1 and CDR2 sequences are SGHRS and YFSETQ. Trimming stripped 1 base from V and 2 bases from J, with 13 bases between. This CDR3 reads CASSLSTGRTYEQYF. CDR3 DNA sequence: TGCGCCAGCAGCTTGAGTACGGGCCGTACCTACGAGCAGTACTTC.

The chain has TRBV12-3 or TRBV12-4 and TRBJ2-5; TRBD1 matches 9 bases. This CDR3 contains 16 residues. Trimming cost V 5 bases and J 7 bases; bases outside gene matches: 14. CDR3 amino acids: CASSPAQGAARRTQYF. The CDR3 DNA is TGTGCCAGCAGTCCAGCACAGGGGGCAGCGAGGAGGACCCAGTACTTC.

This chain links TRBV10-3 with TRBJ2-2, with 12 positions matching TRBD1. Per the germline V gene, CDR1 is ENHRY and CDR2 is SYGVKD. The J segment lost 4 bases and the V segment lost 8 bases, leaving 2 bases of the junction unmatched. CDR3 length equals 14 residues. CDR3 DNA sequence: TGTGCCATCCGGGACAGGGGGCCCACCGGGGAGCTGTTTTTT. Its translation is CAIRDRGPTGELFF.

This clonotype was detected only a few times. The V call is TRBV12-3 or TRBV12-4, the J call TRBJ1-4; D is unclear. Deletions cut 5 bases from V and 0 bases from J, with 10 bases between. The CDR3 is 15 residues long. The CDR3 sequence: CASSLGISTNEKLFF. The CDR3 DNA reads TGTGCCAGCAGTCTAGGGATCTCAACTAATGAAAAACTGTTTTTT.

The chain recombines TRBV20-1 with TRBJ2-1; D is unresolved. The CDR3 totals 16 residues. V dropped 1 base and J dropped 0 bases, with 13 bases sitting between them. Germline CDR1 is DFQATT and CDR2 is SNEGSKA (reference sequence). The DNA of the CDR3 is TGCAGTGCTAGAGGACGTCAAGCGAGCTCCTACAATGAGCAGTTCTTC. Translated: CSARGRQASSYNEQFF.

V and J are TRBV19 and TRBJ1-1, with a possible D match to TRBD1 (6 bases). Germline-derived CDR1 and CDR2 are LNHDA and SQIVND (reference sequence). Trimming left V 9 bases short and J 0 bases short, with 17 bases between. This CDR3 is built from 15 residues. CDR3 in amino acids: CASNYGGSLNTEAFF. The CDR3 DNA reads TGTGCCAGCAATTATGGGGGCAGCTTGAACACTGAAGCTTTCTTT.

This clonotype came up many times. The J gene is TRBJ2-3, the V gene TRBV6-1; 8 bases align to TRBD2. The CDR3 is made up of 16 amino acids. Germline CDR1 is MNHNS and CDR2 is SASEGT. Germline trimming cut 4 bases from V and 4 bases from J; bases unmatched to any gene: 10. The CDR3 sequence is CASSGTGLAVPDTQYF. The CDR3 DNA sequence: TGTGCCAGCAGTGGAACAGGACTAGCAGTTCCAGATACGCAGTATTTT.

This clonotype was recorded at least ten times. This rearrangement joins TRBV9 to TRBJ2-7, with D possibly being TRBD2 (6 bases). Trimming left V 5 bases short and J 5 bases short, with 14 bases between. The germline V gene has CDR1 SGDLS and CDR2 YYNGEE. The CDR3 spans 13 residues. CDR3 amino acids: CASSHAGRDEQYF. In DNA form, the CDR3 reads TGTGCCAGCAGTCACGCGGGACGTGACGAGCAGTACTTC.

This clonotype was found a few times. V gene TRBV7-2 combines with J gene TRBJ2-7; tentatively, D is TRBD2 (7 bases). Between the trimmed V and J ends, which lost 2 bases and 3 bases, there was a span of 23 bases. CDR1 and CDR2 from the germline V gene are SGHTA and FQGNSA. The CDR3 runs to 18 residues. In DNA form, the CDR3 reads TGTGCCAGCAGCTTAACGCCGTTGAGGGGGGGCGCCGGCTACGAGCAGTACTTC. The encoded protein is CASSLTPLRGGAGYEQYF. Together with reference TRBV7-2 and TRBJ2-7, the CDR3 gives the full variable domain: GAGVSQSPSNKVTEKGKDVELRCDPISGHTALYWYRQSLGQGLEFLIYFQGNSAPDKSGLPSDRFSAERTGGSVSTLTIQRTQQEDSAVYLCASSLTPLRGGAGYEQYFGPGTRLTVT.